The source of this T cell receptor beta chain is a study of radiotherapy plus CTLA-4 blockade in lung cancer listed by TCRdb under 2018. Regarding the study in general: Among the enrolled patients, about 19% had an objective response, and 25% to 35% reached disease control. Here is what the overall study found, with its caveats: After treatment with radiotherapy and ipilimumab, TCR clones that originated in tumors expanded in peripheral blood. The strongest predictors of response were reported to be early dynamic shifts in blood T cell clones along with a rise in serum interferon-beta following radiation.

The library came from the immunoSEQ multiplex PCR assay. TCRdb obtained this table from immuneACCESS and retained in-frame rearrangements with V and J assigned. These tables miss some clones; where compared with another copy, unresolved V genes account for less than half of the shortfall, and the remainder is unexplained. This sample comprises roughly 54,000 clones, 80% to 90% of them detected only once. The ten biggest clones cover more than 4% of the sample. Trimming at the junction amounts to 5 bases on V and 11 bases on J, and the germline ends lie 16 bases apart. The CDR3 runs 13 residues from the cysteine to the phenylalanine. The retained sequence is limited to the CDR3, 39 bases, with the frame set at the first base. CDR1 and CDR2, looked up from the germline V gene, are SGHTA and FQGTGA. This clone was found once. The clone's antigen remains unknown. Per-nucleotide qualities are absent, and no much larger clonotype sits a single base away.

The study tested focal radiation therapy combined with CTLA-4 blockade (ipilimumab) in patients with chemo-refractory metastatic non-small-cell lung cancer. The receptor was derived from a human donor with non-small cell lung cancer whose response to radiotherapy plus ipilimumab could not be evaluated. Sequencing used peripheral blood, obtained from a patient treated with radiotherapy plus ipilimumab. This receptor chain uses TRBV7-3 and TRBJ2-1; too little of a D gene remains to name it. The CDR3 region has the sequence CASSRDRAAKQFF. The sequenced DNA: TGTGCCAGCAGCCGAGATCGAGCAGCGAAGCAGTTCTTC.